Listed here is a single T cell receptor (beta chain). Vbeta (60) and Jbeta (13) primers were used in the PCR. The repertoire was sequenced with immunoSEQ multiplex PCR; TCRdb's copy has only in-frame clones and lacks some. The sample has about 170,000 clones, 70% to 85% seen once. The data derive from a study of cytomegalovirus exposure and HLA in healthy donors. Sequencing was done on a sample of PBMCs. The clonotype originates from a human donor in good health.

The CDR3 DNA follows: TGTGCCTGCGGGGTGGGGAGCACCGGGGAGCTGTTTTTT. This gives the protein CACGVGSTGELFF. V and J are TRBV6-5 and TRBJ2-2; D possibly corresponds to TRBD2 (6 bases). Germline assignment: CDR1 MNHEY and CDR2 SVGAGI. This CDR3 comprises 13 residues. V lost 11 bases and J 4 bases, leaving 14 bases between the germline ends.